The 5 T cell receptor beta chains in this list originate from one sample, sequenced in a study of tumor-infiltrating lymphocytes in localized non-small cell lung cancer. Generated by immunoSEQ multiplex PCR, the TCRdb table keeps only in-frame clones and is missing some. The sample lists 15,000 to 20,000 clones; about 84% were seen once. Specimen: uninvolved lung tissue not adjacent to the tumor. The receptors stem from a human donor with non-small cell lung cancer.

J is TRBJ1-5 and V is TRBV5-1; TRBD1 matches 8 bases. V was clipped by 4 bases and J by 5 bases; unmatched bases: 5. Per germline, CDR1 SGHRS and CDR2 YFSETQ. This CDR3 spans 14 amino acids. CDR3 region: CASSATGADQPQHF. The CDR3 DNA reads TGCGCCAGCAGCGCGACAGGGGCCGATCAGCCCCAGCATTTT.

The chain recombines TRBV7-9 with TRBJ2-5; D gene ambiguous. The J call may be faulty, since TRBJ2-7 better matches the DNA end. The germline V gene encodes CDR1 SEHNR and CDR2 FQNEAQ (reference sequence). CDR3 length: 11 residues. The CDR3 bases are TGTGCCAGCAGCCCTGGATTCGAGCAGTACTTC. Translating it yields CASSPGFEQYF.

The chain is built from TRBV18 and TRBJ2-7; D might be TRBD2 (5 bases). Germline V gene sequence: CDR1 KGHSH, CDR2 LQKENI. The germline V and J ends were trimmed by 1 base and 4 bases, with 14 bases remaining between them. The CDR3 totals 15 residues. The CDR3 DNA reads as TGTGCCAGCTCACCACAAAGGGAGACTGTGTACGAGCAGTACTTC. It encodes CASSPQRETVYEQYF.

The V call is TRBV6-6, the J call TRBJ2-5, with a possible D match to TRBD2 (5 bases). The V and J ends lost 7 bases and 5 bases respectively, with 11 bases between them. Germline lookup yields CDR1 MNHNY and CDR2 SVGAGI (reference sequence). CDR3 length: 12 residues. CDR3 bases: TGTGCCAGCAACCGTGAGGGTGAGACCCAGTACTTC. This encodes CASNREGETQYF.

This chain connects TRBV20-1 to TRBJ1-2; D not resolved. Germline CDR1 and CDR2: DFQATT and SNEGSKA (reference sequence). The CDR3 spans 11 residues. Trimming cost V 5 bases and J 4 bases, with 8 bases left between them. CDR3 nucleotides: TGCAGTGCTGCTGGGTTCTATGGCTACACCTTC. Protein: CSAAGFYGYTF.